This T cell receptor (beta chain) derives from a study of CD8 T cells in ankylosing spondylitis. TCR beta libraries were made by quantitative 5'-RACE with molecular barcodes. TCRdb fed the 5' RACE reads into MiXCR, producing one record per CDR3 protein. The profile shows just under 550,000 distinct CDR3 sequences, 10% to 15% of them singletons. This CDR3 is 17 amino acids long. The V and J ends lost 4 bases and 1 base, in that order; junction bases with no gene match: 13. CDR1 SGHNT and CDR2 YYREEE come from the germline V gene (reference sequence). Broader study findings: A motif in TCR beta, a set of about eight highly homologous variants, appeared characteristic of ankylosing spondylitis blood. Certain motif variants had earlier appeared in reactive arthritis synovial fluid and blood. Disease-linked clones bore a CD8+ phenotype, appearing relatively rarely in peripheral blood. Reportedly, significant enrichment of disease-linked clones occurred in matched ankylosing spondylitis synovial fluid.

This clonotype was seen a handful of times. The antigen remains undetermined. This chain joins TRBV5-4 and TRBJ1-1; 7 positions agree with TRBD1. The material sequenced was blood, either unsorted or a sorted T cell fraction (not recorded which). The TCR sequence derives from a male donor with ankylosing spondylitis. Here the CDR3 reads CASSINFAGTANTEAFF. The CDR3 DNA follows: TGTGCCAGCAGCATCAATTTTGCCGGGACAGCGAACACTGAAGCTTTCTTT.